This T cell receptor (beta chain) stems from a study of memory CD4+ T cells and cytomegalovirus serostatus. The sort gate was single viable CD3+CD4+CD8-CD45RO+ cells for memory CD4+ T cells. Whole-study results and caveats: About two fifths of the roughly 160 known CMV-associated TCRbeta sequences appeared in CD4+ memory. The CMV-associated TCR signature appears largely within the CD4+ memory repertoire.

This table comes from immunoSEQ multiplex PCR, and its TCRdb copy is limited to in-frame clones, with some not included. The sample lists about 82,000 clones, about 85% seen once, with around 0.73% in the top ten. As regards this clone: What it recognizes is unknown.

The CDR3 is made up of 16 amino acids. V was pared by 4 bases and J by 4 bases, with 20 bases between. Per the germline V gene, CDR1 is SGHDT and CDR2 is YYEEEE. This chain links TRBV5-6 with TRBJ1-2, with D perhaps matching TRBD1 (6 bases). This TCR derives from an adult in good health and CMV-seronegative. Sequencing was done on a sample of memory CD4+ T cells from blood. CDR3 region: CASSPVLQGRSYGYTF. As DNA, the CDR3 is TGTGCCAGCAGCCCTGTTTTGCAGGGGCGGTCCTATGGCTACACCTTC.